This is a list of T cell receptor beta chains from one sample in a study of OX40 agonist ivuxolimab in advanced cancers. Clones were read by immunoSEQ multiplex PCR, and TCRdb kept only the in-frame ones, dropping some. The table includes about 53,000 clones, about four fifths detected once. The sample here was CD4+ or CD8+ T cells sorted from blood, taken in a trial of the OX40 agonist ivuxolimab. Every receptor here comes from an adult with an advanced solid tumor such as melanoma, head and neck, liver or kidney cancer. Each CDR3 is given with its conserved first and last residue. Fields, in order: CDR3 DNA, CDR3 protein, V gene, clone size, CDR3 length, D gene, J gene. The D gene is left open where the match is weak. Not every row has a clone size; where given, it reads once, few, many or a size class.

CDR3nt: TGTGCCAGCAGCAGGACAGGGGCCTCGCAAGAGACCCAGTACTTC; CDR3aa: CASSRTGASQETQYF; v_gene: TRBV11-3; abundance: .; len: 15; d_gene: TRBD1; j_gene: TRBJ2-5
CDR3nt: TGTGCCAGCAGTAGCGGGAGGGCCGGAGAGGCCCAGTACTTC; CDR3aa: CASSSGRAGEAQYF; v_gene: TRBV2; abundance: .; len: 14; d_gene: TRBD2; j_gene: TRBJ2-5
CDR3nt: TGTGCCATCAGTGAGTCCGGGGGGATTGGCTACACCTTC; CDR3aa: CAISESGGIGYTF; v_gene: TRBV10-3; abundance: few; len: 13; d_gene: .; j_gene: TRBJ1-2
CDR3nt: TGTGCCTGGAGTGTACAGGGGACTAGCGGGAGCAGGGGGACGCAGTATTTT; CDR3aa: CAWSVQGTSGSRGTQYF; v_gene: TRBV30; abundance: .; len: 17; d_gene: TRBD2; j_gene: TRBJ2-3
CDR3nt: TGTGCCAGCGAGAACCAGGGTCACACTGAAGCTTTCTTT; CDR3aa: CASENQGHTEAFF; v_gene: TRBV19; abundance: .; len: 13; d_gene: .; j_gene: TRBJ1-1
CDR3nt: TGTGCCAGCAGCTTAACATCGGGACTAGCGGGTGGCCCGAGTGAGCAGTTCTTC; CDR3aa: CASSLTSGLAGGPSEQFF; v_gene: TRBV7-3; abundance: .; len: 18; d_gene: TRBD2; j_gene: TRBJ2-1
CDR3nt: TGTGCCTGGAGGGATCCTCCCGGGACTAGCTCCTACGAGCAGTACTTC; CDR3aa: CAWRDPPGTSSYEQYF; v_gene: TRBV30; abundance: .; len: 16; d_gene: TRBD2; j_gene: TRBJ2-7
CDR3nt: TGTGCCAGCAGGCGGACTAGCGGGAGTAGGGCTAATGAGCAGTTCTTC; CDR3aa: CASRRTSGSRANEQFF; v_gene: TRBV2; abundance: .; len: 16; d_gene: TRBD2; j_gene: TRBJ2-1
CDR3nt: TGTGCCAGCAGTTACATGAAGAACACTGAAGCTTTCTTT; CDR3aa: CASSYMKNTEAFF; v_gene: TRBV6-5; abundance: .; len: 13; d_gene: .; j_gene: TRBJ1-1
CDR3nt: TGTGCCAGCAGCTCGAGGGGACTAGCGGGAGGGACCGGGGAGCTGTTTTTT; CDR3aa: CASSSRGLAGGTGELFF; v_gene: TRBV5-6; abundance: .; len: 17; d_gene: TRBD2; j_gene: TRBJ2-2
CDR3nt: TGTGCCATCAGTGAGGGACCTGGAGGCAATCAGCCCCAGCATTTT; CDR3aa: CAISEGPGGNQPQHF; v_gene: TRBV10-3; abundance: .; len: 15; d_gene: .; j_gene: TRBJ1-5
CDR3nt: TGTGCCAGCAGCCACGCAGGGCTATCCTACGAGCAGTACTTC; CDR3aa: CASSHAGLSYEQYF; v_gene: TRBV7-9; abundance: .; len: 14; d_gene: .; j_gene: TRBJ2-7
CDR3nt: TGTGCCAGTAGTATAGACAGAAACGTCTACGAGCAGTACTTC; CDR3aa: CASSIDRNVYEQYF; v_gene: TRBV19; abundance: .; len: 14; d_gene: .; j_gene: TRBJ2-7
CDR3nt: TGTGCCAGTAGGGGTGGAGGGGAGAGCTCCTACAATGAGCAGTTCTTC; CDR3aa: CASRGGGESSYNEQFF; v_gene: TRBV19; abundance: .; len: 16; d_gene: .; j_gene: TRBJ2-1
CDR3nt: TGCGCCAGCCTACCCGGGACGGTGCAAGAGACCCAGTACTTC; CDR3aa: CASLPGTVQETQYF; v_gene: TRBV5-1; abundance: once; len: 14; d_gene: .; j_gene: TRBJ2-5
CDR3nt: TGTGCCAGTAGTTTGGGGGGACAGGGGATCTACGAGCAGTACTTC; CDR3aa: CASSLGGQGIYEQYF; v_gene: TRBV19; abundance: .; len: 15; d_gene: TRBD1; j_gene: TRBJ2-7
CDR3nt: TGTGCCAGCTCACCGGGGGGTAGCAATCAGCCCCAGCATTTT; CDR3aa: CASSPGGSNQPQHF; v_gene: TRBV18; abundance: once; len: 14; d_gene: .; j_gene: TRBJ1-5
CDR3nt: TGTGCCTGGAGTCCGGGGACGGCGGCTGGCTACACCTTC; CDR3aa: CAWSPGTAAGYTF; v_gene: TRBV30; abundance: .; len: 13; d_gene: .; j_gene: TRBJ1-2
CDR3nt: TGTGCCAGCAGCTATCTAGTAGTACCTGATACGCAGTATTTT; CDR3aa: CASSYLVVPDTQYF; v_gene: TRBV7-2; abundance: few; len: 14; d_gene: .; j_gene: TRBJ2-3
CDR3nt: TGTGCCAGTAGTTTGGACTGGGGCAGTGAGCAGTTCTTC; CDR3aa: CASSLDWGSEQFF; v_gene: TRBV19; abundance: .; len: 13; d_gene: .; j_gene: TRBJ2-1
CDR3nt: TGTGCCAGCAGCGGGAACAGGGGTGGGGAGACCCAGTACTTC; CDR3aa: CASSGNRGGETQYF; v_gene: TRBV5-4; abundance: .; len: 14; d_gene: TRBD1; j_gene: TRBJ2-5
CDR3nt: TGTGCCAGCGGTAGGGGACAGGCAAACACCGGGGAGCTGTTTTTT; CDR3aa: CASGRGQANTGELFF; v_gene: TRBV6-1; abundance: few; len: 15; d_gene: TRBD1; j_gene: TRBJ2-2
CDR3nt: TGTGCCAGCAGCCCTCCCCTGCGGGGGAATGAGCAGTTCTTC; CDR3aa: CASSPPLRGNEQFF; v_gene: TRBV28; abundance: .; len: 14; d_gene: TRBD2; j_gene: TRBJ2-1
CDR3nt: TGTGCCAGCAGCAAAGCAGGGACAGAAGCTTTCTTT; CDR3aa: CASSKAGTEAFF; v_gene: TRBV21-1; abundance: .; len: 12; d_gene: .; j_gene: TRBJ1-1
CDR3nt: TGTGCCAGTAGTATTGGAGGCGTCCAAGAGACCCAGTACTTC; CDR3aa: CASSIGGVQETQYF; v_gene: TRBV19; abundance: .; len: 14; d_gene: .; j_gene: TRBJ2-5
CDR3nt: TGTGCCAGCAGCTCTGGACAGGGTTCTGAAGCTTTCTTT; CDR3aa: CASSSGQGSEAFF; v_gene: TRBV7-7; abundance: .; len: 13; d_gene: TRBD1; j_gene: TRBJ1-1
CDR3nt: TGTGCCACCGGCCGGGACAGGGAAGCGACCCAGTACTTC; CDR3aa: CATGRDREATQYF; v_gene: TRBV19; abundance: .; len: 13; d_gene: TRBD1; j_gene: TRBJ2-5
CDR3nt: TGTGCCAGCTCACCTGGGACACTACAAGAGACCCAGTACTTC; CDR3aa: CASSPGTLQETQYF; v_gene: TRBV18; abundance: .; len: 14; d_gene: .; j_gene: TRBJ2-5
CDR3nt: TGCGCCAGCAGCTTGTTTCCACCCGGGGGGGCTGGGGCCAACGTCCTGACTTTC; CDR3aa: CASSLFPPGGAGANVLTF; v_gene: TRBV5-1; abundance: .; len: 18; d_gene: TRBD2; j_gene: TRBJ2-6
CDR3nt: TGTGCCAGTATAAGTTCGGGGGCGCAGGGCTACACCTTC; CDR3aa: CASISSGAQGYTF; v_gene: TRBV19; abundance: .; len: 13; d_gene: .; j_gene: TRBJ1-2
CDR3nt: TGTGCCAGCAGACTCTACACGGGGTACCAAGAGACCCAGTACTTC; CDR3aa: CASRLYTGYQETQYF; v_gene: TRBV6-1; abundance: .; len: 15; d_gene: .; j_gene: TRBJ2-5
CDR3nt: TGTGCCAGCAGCTTAGACCCTAGCGGGGGTACGCAGTATTTT; CDR3aa: CASSLDPSGGTQYF; v_gene: TRBV11-2; abundance: .; len: 14; d_gene: TRBD2; j_gene: TRBJ2-3
CDR3nt: TGTGCCAGCCGGTCCAGGGAGGGAGGAGATACGCAGTATTTT; CDR3aa: CASRSREGGDTQYF; v_gene: TRBV19; abundance: .; len: 14; d_gene: TRBD2; j_gene: TRBJ2-3
CDR3nt: TGCAGCGTTGCTTTCGGACTAGCATACTACAATGAGCAGTTCTTC; CDR3aa: CSVAFGLAYYNEQFF; v_gene: TRBV29-1; abundance: .; len: 15; d_gene: TRBD2; j_gene: TRBJ2-1
CDR3nt: TGTGCCAGCAGTTCCCGGGCCCAGGGAGAGCAGTACTTC; CDR3aa: CASSSRAQGEQYF; v_gene: TRBV6-1; abundance: .; len: 13; d_gene: .; j_gene: TRBJ2-7
CDR3nt: TGTGCCAGCAGCACCTCCGGGACTACCTACAATGAGCAGTTCTTC; CDR3aa: CASSTSGTTYNEQFF; v_gene: TRBV9; abundance: .; len: 15; d_gene: TRBD2; j_gene: TRBJ2-1
CDR3nt: TGTGCCAGCAGTGACGCGGGGGAGAAGGGAGAGACCCAGTACTTC; CDR3aa: CASSDAGEKGETQYF; v_gene: TRBV25-1; abundance: .; len: 15; d_gene: TRBD2; j_gene: TRBJ2-5
CDR3nt: TGTGCCAGCAGCTGGCGGGGGGCGGCTACCAGCTACGAGCAGTACTTC; CDR3aa: CASSWRGAATSYEQYF; v_gene: TRBV5-6; abundance: .; len: 16; d_gene: TRBD2; j_gene: TRBJ2-7
CDR3nt: TGCGCCAGCAGCCGCATTCAGGGTCCCTACGAGCAGTACTTC; CDR3aa: CASSRIQGPYEQYF; v_gene: TRBV5-1; abundance: once; len: 14; d_gene: .; j_gene: TRBJ2-7
CDR3nt: TGTGCCAGCAGACCCACAGGGTATCAGGAAAAACTGTTTTTT; CDR3aa: CASRPTGYQEKLFF; v_gene: TRBV6-5; abundance: .; len: 14; d_gene: .; j_gene: TRBJ1-4
CDR3nt: TGTGCCAGCAGCCAAGGGGGCCTAAAACTTAAGAATGAGCAGTTCTTC; CDR3aa: CASSQGGLKLKNEQFF; v_gene: TRBV4-2; abundance: .; len: 16; d_gene: .; j_gene: TRBJ2-1
CDR3nt: TGTGCCAGCAGGAACCCGAGCAGGCAGAACACTGAAGCTTTCTTT; CDR3aa: CASRNPSRQNTEAFF; v_gene: TRBV2; abundance: .; len: 15; d_gene: .; j_gene: TRBJ1-1
CDR3nt: TGTGCCAGCAGCTTTTCGTCAGGGGCAGATACGCAGTATTTT; CDR3aa: CASSFSSGADTQYF; v_gene: TRBV7-9; abundance: .; len: 14; d_gene: .; j_gene: TRBJ2-3
CDR3nt: TGTGCCAGTGGTATGAACCGGGCGGATAATGAAAAACTGTTTTTT; CDR3aa: CASGMNRADNEKLFF; v_gene: TRBV19; abundance: .; len: 15; d_gene: .; j_gene: TRBJ1-4
CDR3nt: TGTGCCTCGACCGGCCGGGGGGCCAACTATGGCTACACCTTC; CDR3aa: CASTGRGANYGYTF; v_gene: TRBV30; abundance: .; len: 14; d_gene: .; j_gene: TRBJ1-2
CDR3nt: TGTGCCAGCTGGGGGTTAGGGAGCTCTGGAAACACCATATATTTT; CDR3aa: CASWGLGSSGNTIYF; v_gene: TRBV6-5; abundance: .; len: 15; d_gene: .; j_gene: TRBJ1-3
CDR3nt: TGTGCCAGCTTACCCGTGGATCAAGGAAACTATGGCTACACCTTC; CDR3aa: CASLPVDQGNYGYTF; v_gene: TRBV6-1; abundance: once; len: 15; d_gene: .; j_gene: TRBJ1-2
CDR3nt: TGTGCCAGCACCGGAAGCCGTAATTCACCCCTCCACTTT; CDR3aa: CASTGSRNSPLHF; v_gene: TRBV6-1; abundance: .; len: 13; d_gene: .; j_gene: TRBJ1-6
CDR3nt: TGTGCCGGGTCTCCCGGGACAGGGCCCTACAATGAGCAGTTCTTC; CDR3aa: CAGSPGTGPYNEQFF; v_gene: TRBV7-9; abundance: .; len: 15; d_gene: TRBD1; j_gene: TRBJ2-1
CDR3nt: TGTGCCAGCAGTGAAGATGGGAGTCGGCGCTACACCTTC; CDR3aa: CASSEDGSRRYTF; v_gene: TRBV2; abundance: .; len: 13; d_gene: .; j_gene: TRBJ1-2
CDR3nt: TGTGCCAGCTCACCCCCGTCCCATCAGAACGAGCAGTACTTC; CDR3aa: CASSPPSHQNEQYF; v_gene: TRBV18; abundance: .; len: 14; d_gene: .; j_gene: TRBJ2-7
CDR3nt: TGCGCCAGCAGCTTAACGCCCCGGACTAGCGGACTACCGTACAATGAGCAGTTCTTC; CDR3aa: CASSLTPRTSGLPYNEQFF; v_gene: TRBV5-1; abundance: .; len: 19; d_gene: TRBD2; j_gene: TRBJ2-1
CDR3nt: TGTGCCAGCAGCTTCGGGGGCAGGGGCACAGATACGCAGTATTTT; CDR3aa: CASSFGGRGTDTQYF; v_gene: TRBV7-2; abundance: .; len: 15; d_gene: .; j_gene: TRBJ2-3
CDR3nt: TGTGCCAGCAGTTACGGGACAGGGCTCCCCAATGAAAAACTGTTTTTT; CDR3aa: CASSYGTGLPNEKLFF; v_gene: TRBV6-6; abundance: .; len: 16; d_gene: TRBD1; j_gene: TRBJ1-4
CDR3nt: TGCGCCAGCAGCTCGACTAGCGGGATATTCGGGGAGCTGTTTTTT; CDR3aa: CASSSTSGIFGELFF; v_gene: TRBV5-1; abundance: .; len: 15; d_gene: TRBD2; j_gene: TRBJ2-2